This T cell receptor (beta chain) derives from a study of shared T cell receptors in the human thymus. This table comes from immunoSEQ multiplex PCR, and its TCRdb copy is limited to in-frame clones, with some not included. Of hundreds of thousands of clones listed, approximately 87% are singletons. The CDR3 runs to 17 residues. The V and J ends lost 0 bases and 2 bases, in that order; junction bases with no gene match: 6. Germline V CDR1 and CDR2: WSHSY, SAAADI. These same records also appear under a second study, on human thymus T cells.

The genes are TRBV10-2 and TRBJ2-1; TRBD2 matches 8 bases. The source of this sequence is a boy under three years old with a congenital heart defect. The source material was thymocytes. In nucleotides, the CDR3 is TGCGCCAGCAGTGAGTCGGGGACTAGAGTTACCTACAATGAGCAGTTCTTC. Its protein is CASSESGTRVTYNEQFF.